These 6 T cell receptor beta chains share one sample of origin, sequenced in a study of blood T cell repertoires in COVID-19. Measured with immunoSEQ multiplex PCR; TCRdb has only the in-frame clones, and not every one. The sample holds about 210,000 clones, 88% seen once. Sequences were obtained from PBMCs or T cells enriched from blood (not recorded which). These receptors all come from a woman aged 35 to 49 with acute COVID-19.

The chain couples TRBV28 to TRBJ1-5; D remains unclear. The germline V and J ends were trimmed by 8 bases and 2 bases, with 10 bases remaining between them. From germline, CDR1 is MDHEN and CDR2 SYDVKM. The CDR3 covers 13 residues. CDR3 nucleotide sequence: TGTGCCAGCGGCCTGTTGGGCAATCAGCCCCAGCATTTT. Encoded protein: CASGLLGNQPQHF.

This chain uses TRBV10-2 with TRBJ2-5; 10 bases fit TRBD2. The V and J ends lost 5 bases and 2 bases, in that order; junction bases with no gene match: 14. This CDR3 has 18 residues. Germline V gene data show CDR1 as WSHSY and CDR2 as SAAADI. CDR3 sequence: CASSSRLAGAGVQETQYF. CDR3 sequence (DNA): TGCGCCAGCAGTTCTAGGCTAGCGGGGGCCGGGGTACAAGAGACCCAGTACTTC.

This sequence joins TRBV6-5 and TRBJ2-1, with 9 bases aligning to TRBD2. V shed 2 bases, J shed 15 bases, and the junction held 14 bases outside the gene matches. The CDR3 extends over 15 amino acids. Germline V gene data show CDR1 as MNHEY and CDR2 as SVGAGI. The CDR3 region is CASSYTRLAVPGGFF. The CDR3 nucleotides read TGTGCCAGCAGTTACACACGACTAGCGGTCCCCGGGGGGTTCTTC.

This chain links TRBV27 with TRBJ1-1; 8 bases map to TRBD1. Germline loops: CDR1 MNHEY, CDR2 SMNVEV (reference sequence). Trimming removed 3 bases from V and 5 bases from J; junction bases left unmatched: 2. The CDR3 is 13 amino acids. CDR3 residues: CASSFTGGTEAFF. CDR3 DNA sequence: TGTGCCAGCAGTTTTACAGGGGGTACTGAAGCTTTCTTT.

This chain connects TRBV7-2 to TRBJ2-7; the match to TRBD1 covers 11 bases. The CDR3 is made up of 15 amino acids. Looked up from germline, CDR1 is SGHTA and CDR2 is FQGNSA. Unmatched junction bases numbered 7, after V lost 6 bases and J lost 3 bases. The CDR3 loop reads CASRYSGTGGYEQYF. The CDR3 DNA sequence: TGTGCCAGCAGGTACTCCGGGACAGGGGGCTACGAGCAGTACTTC.

This chain uses TRBV19 with TRBJ2-7; 9 nucleotides match TRBD2. The CDR3 is 14 amino acids. Germline CDR1 and CDR2: LNHDA and SQIVND (reference sequence). Trimming at V came to 4 bases and at J to 7 bases, leaving 8 bases not matched to a gene. The CDR3 bases are TGTGCCAGTAGTACGACGGGACTAGCCGGGGAGCAGTACGTC. Encoded protein: CASSTTGLAGEQYV.